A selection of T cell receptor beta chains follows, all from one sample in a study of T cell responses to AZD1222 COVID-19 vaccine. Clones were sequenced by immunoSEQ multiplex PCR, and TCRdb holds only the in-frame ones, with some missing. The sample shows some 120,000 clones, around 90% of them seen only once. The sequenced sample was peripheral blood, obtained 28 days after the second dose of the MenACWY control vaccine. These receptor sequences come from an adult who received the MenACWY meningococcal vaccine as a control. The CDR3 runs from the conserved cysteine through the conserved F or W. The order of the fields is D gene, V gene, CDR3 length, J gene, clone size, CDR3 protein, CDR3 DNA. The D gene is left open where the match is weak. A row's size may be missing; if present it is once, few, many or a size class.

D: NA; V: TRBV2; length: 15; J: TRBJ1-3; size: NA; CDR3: CASFGLVGTGNTIYF; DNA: TGTGCCAGCTTCGGGTTAGTGGGAACTGGAAACACCATATATTTT
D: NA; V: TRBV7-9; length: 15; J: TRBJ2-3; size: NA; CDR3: CASSLVGRGTDTQYF; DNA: TGTGCCAGCAGCTTAGTGGGCAGGGGCACAGATACGCAGTATTTT
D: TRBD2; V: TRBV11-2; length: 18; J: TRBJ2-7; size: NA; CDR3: CASSRGWLLAGASYEQYF; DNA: TGTGCCAGCAGCCGAGGGTGGTTATTAGCGGGAGCCTCCTACGAGCAGTACTTC
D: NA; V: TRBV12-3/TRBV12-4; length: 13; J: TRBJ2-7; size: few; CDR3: CASSASGTQRKYF; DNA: TGTGCCAGCAGTGCCTCCGGGACCCAGAGAAAGTACTTC
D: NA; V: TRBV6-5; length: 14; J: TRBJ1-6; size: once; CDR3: CASSYSGVNSPLHF; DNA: TGTGCCAGCAGTTACTCTGGGGTCAATTCACCCCTCCACTTT
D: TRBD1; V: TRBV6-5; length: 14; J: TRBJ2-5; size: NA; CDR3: CASRVGQGLKTQYF; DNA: TGTGCCAGCAGGGTAGGACAGGGGTTAAAGACCCAGTACTTC
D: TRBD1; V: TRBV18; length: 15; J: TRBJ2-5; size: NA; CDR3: CASSPMDRDQETQYF; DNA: TGTGCCAGCTCACCCATGGACAGGGATCAAGAGACCCAGTACTTC
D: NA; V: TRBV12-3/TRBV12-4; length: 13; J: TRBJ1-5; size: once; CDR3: CASSLPGVGPQHF; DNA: TGTGCCAGCAGTCTCCCAGGGGTGGGTCCCCAGCATTTT
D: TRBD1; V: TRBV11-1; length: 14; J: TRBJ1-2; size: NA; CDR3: CASSSGTGGYGYTF; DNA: TGTGCCAGCAGCTCTGGGACAGGGGGCTATGGCTACACCTTC
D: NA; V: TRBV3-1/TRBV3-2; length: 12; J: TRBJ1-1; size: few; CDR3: CASSLGQRQAFF; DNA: TGTGCCAGCAGCTTAGGACAGCGACAAGCTTTCTTT
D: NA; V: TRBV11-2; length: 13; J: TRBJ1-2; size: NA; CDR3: CASSPGGNYGYTF; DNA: TGTGCCAGCAGTCCCGGGGGTAACTATGGCTACACCTTC
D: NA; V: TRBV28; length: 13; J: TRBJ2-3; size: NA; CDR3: CASSPPSTDTQYF; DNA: TGTGCCAGCAGCCCTCCTAGCACAGATACGCAGTATTTT
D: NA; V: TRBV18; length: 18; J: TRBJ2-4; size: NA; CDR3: CASSVSATGQHTKNIQYF; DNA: TGTGCCAGCTCAGTATCCGCTACTGGTCAGCACACCAAAAACATTCAGTACTTC
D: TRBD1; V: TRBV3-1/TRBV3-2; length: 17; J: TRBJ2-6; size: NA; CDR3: CASSPDRGEGGANVLTF; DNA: TGTGCCAGCAGCCCGGACAGGGGGGAAGGAGGGGCCAACGTCCTGACTTTC
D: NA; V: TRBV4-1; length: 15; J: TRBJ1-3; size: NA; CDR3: CASSHSGGPGNTIYF; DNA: TGCGCCAGCAGCCACTCCGGGGGGCCTGGAAACACCATATATTTT